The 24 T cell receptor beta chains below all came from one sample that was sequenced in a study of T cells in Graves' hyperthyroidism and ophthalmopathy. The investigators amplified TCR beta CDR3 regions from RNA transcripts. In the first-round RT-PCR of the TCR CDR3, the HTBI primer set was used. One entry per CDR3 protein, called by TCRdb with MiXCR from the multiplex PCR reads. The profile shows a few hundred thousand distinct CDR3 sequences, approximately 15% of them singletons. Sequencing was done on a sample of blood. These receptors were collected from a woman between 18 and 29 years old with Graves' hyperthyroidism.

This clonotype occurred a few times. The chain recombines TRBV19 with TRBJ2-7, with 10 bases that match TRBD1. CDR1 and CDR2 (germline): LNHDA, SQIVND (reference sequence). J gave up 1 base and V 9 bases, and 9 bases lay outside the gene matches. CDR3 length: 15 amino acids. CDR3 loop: CASRGQGRGSYEQYF. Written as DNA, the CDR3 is TGTGCCAGCAGGGGACAGGGGCGCGGGTCCTACGAGCAGTACTTC.

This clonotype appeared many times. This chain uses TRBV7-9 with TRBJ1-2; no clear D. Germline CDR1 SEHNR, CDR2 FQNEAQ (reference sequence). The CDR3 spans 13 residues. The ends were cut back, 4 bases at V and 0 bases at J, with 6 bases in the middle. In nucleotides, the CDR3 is TGTGCCAGCAGCTGGATGTCTAACTATGGCTACACCTTC. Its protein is CASSWMSNYGYTF.

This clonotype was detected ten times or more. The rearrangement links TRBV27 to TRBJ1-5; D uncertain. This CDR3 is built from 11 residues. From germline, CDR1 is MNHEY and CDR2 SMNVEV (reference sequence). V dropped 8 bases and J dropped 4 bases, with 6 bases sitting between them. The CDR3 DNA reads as TGTGCCAGCGGAATTAATCAGCCCCAGCATTTT. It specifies CASGINQPQHF.

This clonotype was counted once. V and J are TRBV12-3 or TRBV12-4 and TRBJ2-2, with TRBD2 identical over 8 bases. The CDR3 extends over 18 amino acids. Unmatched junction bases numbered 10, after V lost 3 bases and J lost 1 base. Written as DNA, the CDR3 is TGTGCCAGCAGTTTTGGGAAGGCGGGGGGATGGAACACCGGGGAGCTGTTTTTT. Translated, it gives CASSFGKAGGWNTGELFF.

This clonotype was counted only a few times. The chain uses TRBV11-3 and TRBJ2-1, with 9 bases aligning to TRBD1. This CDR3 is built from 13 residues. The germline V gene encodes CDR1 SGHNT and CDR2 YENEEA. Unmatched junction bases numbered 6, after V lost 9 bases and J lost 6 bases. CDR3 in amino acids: CASYTTGGNEQFF. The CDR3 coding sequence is TGTGCCAGTTATACGACAGGGGGCAATGAGCAGTTCTTC.

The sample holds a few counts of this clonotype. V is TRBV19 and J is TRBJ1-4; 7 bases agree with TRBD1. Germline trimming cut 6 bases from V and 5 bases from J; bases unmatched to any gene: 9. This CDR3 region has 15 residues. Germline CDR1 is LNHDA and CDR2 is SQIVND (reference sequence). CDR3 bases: TGTGCCAGTAGACCCCAGGGGGGGGCGAATGAAAAACTGTTTTTT. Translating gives CASRPQGGANEKLFF.

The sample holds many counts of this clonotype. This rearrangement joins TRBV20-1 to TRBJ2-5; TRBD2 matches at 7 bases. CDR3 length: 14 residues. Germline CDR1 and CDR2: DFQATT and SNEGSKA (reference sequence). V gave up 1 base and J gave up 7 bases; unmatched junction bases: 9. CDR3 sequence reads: CSARVAGGAGTQYF. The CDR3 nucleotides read TGCAGTGCTAGAGTAGCGGGTGGCGCCGGGACCCAGTACTTC.

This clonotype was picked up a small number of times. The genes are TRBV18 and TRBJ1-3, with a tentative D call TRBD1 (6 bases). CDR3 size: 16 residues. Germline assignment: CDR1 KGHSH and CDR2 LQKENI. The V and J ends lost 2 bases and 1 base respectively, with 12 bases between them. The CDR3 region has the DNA TGTGCCAGCTCACCAGCTACAGGGTTTTCTGGAAACACCATATATTTT. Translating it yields CASSPATGFSGNTIYF. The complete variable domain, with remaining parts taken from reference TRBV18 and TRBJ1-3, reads NAGVMQNPRHLVRRRGQEARLRCSPMKGHSHVYWYRQLPEEGLKFMVYLQKENIIDESGMPKERFSAEFPKEGPSILRIQQVVRGDSAAYFCASSPATGFSGNTIYFGEGSWLTVV.

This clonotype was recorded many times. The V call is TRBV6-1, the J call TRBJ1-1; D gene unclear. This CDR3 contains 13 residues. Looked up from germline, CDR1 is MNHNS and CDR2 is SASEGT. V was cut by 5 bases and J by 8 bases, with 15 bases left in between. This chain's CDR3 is CASSRTHQKEAFF. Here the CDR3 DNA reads TGTGCCAGCAGTAGGACCCATCAAAAGGAAGCTTTCTTT.

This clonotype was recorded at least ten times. CDR3 in DNA: TGTGCCAGCAGCTCCCCGGTGAAGTGGGCCTACTACGAGCAGTACTTC. Amino acids: CASSSPVKWAYYEQYF. This sequence joins TRBV7-9 and TRBJ2-7; D unresolved. The CDR3 totals 16 residues. Per germline, CDR1 SEHNR and CDR2 FQNEAQ (reference sequence). The V gene lost 4 bases and the J gene lost 3 bases, with 19 bases spanning the gap.

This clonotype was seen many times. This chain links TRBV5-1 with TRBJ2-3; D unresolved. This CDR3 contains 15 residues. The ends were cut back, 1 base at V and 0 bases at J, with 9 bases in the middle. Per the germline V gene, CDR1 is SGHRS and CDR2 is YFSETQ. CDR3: CASSLLGVSTDTQYF. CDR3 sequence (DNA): TGCGCCAGCAGCTTGCTTGGGGTCAGCACAGATACGCAGTATTTT.

As DNA, the CDR3 is TGTGCCAGCAGCCAGGTTAATACGCAGTATTTT. Encoded protein: CASSQVNTQYF. The chain has TRBV3-1 and TRBJ2-3; unclear D gene. V gave up 3 bases and J gave up 7 bases, with 5 bases separating them. The CDR3 contains 11 residues. Germline loops: CDR1 LGHDT, CDR2 YNNKEL (reference sequence).

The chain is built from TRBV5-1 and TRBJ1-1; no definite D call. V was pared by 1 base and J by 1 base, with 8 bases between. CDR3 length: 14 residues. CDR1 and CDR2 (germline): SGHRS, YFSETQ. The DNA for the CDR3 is TGCGCCAGCAGCTTGAGGCAGGAGAACACTGAAGCTTTCTTT. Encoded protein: CASSLRQENTEAFF.

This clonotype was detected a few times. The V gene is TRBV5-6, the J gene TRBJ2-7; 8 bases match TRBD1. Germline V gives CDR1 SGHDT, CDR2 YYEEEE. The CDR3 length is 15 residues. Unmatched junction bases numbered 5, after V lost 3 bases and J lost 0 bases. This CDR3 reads CASSWGQASSYEQYF. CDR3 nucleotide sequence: TGTGCCAGCAGCTGGGGACAGGCGAGCTCCTACGAGCAGTACTTC. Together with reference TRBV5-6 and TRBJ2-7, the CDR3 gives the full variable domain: DAGVTQSPTHLIKTRGQQVTLRCSPKSGHDTVSWYQQALGQGPQFIFQYYEEEERQRGNFPDRFSGHQFPNYSSELNVNALLLGDSALYLCASSWGQASSYEQYFGPGTRLTVT.

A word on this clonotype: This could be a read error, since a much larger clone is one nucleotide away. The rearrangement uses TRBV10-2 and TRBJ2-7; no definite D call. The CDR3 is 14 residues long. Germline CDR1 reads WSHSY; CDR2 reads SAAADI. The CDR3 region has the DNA TGCGCCAGCAGTAACGACTTGCACTCCTACGAGCAGCACTTC. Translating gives CASSNDLHSYEQHF.

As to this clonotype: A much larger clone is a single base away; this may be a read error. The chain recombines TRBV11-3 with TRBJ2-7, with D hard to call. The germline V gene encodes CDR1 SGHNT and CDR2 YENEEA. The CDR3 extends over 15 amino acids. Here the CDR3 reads CASSHGGRVSYEQHF. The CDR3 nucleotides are TGTGCCAGCAGCCACGGCGGTAGGGTTTCCTACGAGCAGCACTTC.

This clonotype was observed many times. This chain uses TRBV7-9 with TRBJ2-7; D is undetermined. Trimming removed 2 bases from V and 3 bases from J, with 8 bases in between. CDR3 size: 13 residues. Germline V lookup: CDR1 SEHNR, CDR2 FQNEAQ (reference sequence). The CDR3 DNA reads TGTGCCAGCAGCTTAAACGGGCACTACGAGCAGTACTTC. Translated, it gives CASSLNGHYEQYF.

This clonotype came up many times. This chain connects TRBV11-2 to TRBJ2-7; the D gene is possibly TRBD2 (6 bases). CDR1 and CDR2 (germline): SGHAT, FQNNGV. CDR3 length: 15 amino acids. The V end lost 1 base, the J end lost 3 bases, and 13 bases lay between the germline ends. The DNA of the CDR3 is TGTGCCAGCAGCTTAGCTCGGCGGGGACTCTACGAGCAGTACTTC. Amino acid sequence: CASSLARRGLYEQYF.

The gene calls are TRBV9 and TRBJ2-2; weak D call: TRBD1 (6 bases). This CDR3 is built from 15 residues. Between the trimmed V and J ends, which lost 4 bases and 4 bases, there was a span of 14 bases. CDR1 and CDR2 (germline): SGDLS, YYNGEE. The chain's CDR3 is CASSPKMGATGELFF. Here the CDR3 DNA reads TGTGCCAGCAGCCCGAAAATGGGGGCCACCGGGGAGCTGTTTTTT.

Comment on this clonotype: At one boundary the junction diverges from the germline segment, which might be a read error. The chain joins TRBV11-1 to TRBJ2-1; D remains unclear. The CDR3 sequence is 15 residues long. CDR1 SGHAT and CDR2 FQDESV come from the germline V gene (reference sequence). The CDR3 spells CASSRLSSPLNEQFF. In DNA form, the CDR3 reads TGCGCCAGCAGCCGGCTCAGCTCCCCCCTCAATGAGCAGTTCTTC.

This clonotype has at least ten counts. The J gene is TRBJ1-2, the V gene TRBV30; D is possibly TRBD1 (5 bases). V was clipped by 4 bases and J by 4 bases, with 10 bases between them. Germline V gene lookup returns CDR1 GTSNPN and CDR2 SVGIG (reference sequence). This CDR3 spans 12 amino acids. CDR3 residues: CAWTGGTYGYTF. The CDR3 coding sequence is TGTGCCTGGACCGGGGGGACCTATGGCTACACCTTC.

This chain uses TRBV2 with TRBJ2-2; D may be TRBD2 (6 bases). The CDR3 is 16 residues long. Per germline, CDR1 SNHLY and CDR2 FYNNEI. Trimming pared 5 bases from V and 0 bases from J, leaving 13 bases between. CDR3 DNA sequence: TGTGCCAGCAGTCCCGGGGGAAGCGCGAACACCGGGGAGCTGTTTTTT. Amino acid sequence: CASSPGGSANTGELFF.

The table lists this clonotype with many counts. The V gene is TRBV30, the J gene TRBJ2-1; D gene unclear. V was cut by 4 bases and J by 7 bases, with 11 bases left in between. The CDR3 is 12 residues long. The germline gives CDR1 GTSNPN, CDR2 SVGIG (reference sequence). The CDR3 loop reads CAWNSGANEQFF. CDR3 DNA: TGTGCCTGGAATTCAGGCGCGAATGAGCAGTTCTTC.

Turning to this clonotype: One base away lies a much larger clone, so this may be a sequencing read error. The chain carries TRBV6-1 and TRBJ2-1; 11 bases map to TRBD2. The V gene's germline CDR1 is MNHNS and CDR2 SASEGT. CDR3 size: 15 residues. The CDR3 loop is CASSQHIAGGNGQFF. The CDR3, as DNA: TGTGCCAGCAGCCAACACATAGCGGGGGGGAATGGGCAGTTCTTC.